Shown below are 7 T cell receptor beta chains from a single sample sequenced in a study of T-cell reconstitution after alpha-beta-depleted transplantation in children. Molecular barcoding with unique molecular identifiers was used for the TCRbeta library. Via MiXCR, TCRdb re-called the PCR reads, giving one row per CDR3 protein. In the table there are 120,000 to 150,000 distinct CDR3 sequences, roughly 8.8% of which are singletons. The specimen was PBMCs, mostly from graft donor cells, collected 180 days after TCRalphabeta/CD19-depleted stem cell transplant. The receptors were gathered from a female patient between 2 and 15 years old who had a stem cell transplant for congenital amegakaryocytic thrombocytopenia, so the T cells may come from the graft donor.

This clonotype was seen repeatedly, ten times or more. The J gene is TRBJ2-3, the V gene TRBV12-3 or TRBV12-4, with 8 positions matching TRBD2. V was pared by 5 bases and J by 0 bases, with 4 bases of the junction left unmatched. This CDR3 region has 15 residues. The CDR3, as DNA: TGTGCCAGCAGTGATAGCGGGGAGAGCACAGATACGCAGTATTTT. Protein product: CASSDSGESTDTQYF.

This clonotype was detected ten times or more. This chain joins TRBV27 and TRBJ2-1, with 9 bases lining up with TRBD1. V lost 3 bases to trimming and J lost 3 bases; unmatched junction nucleotides: 3. This CDR3 is 15 amino acids long. Germline CDR1 and CDR2: MNHEY and SMNVEV (reference sequence). The CDR3 DNA reads TGTGCCAGCAGTTTCAGACAGGGGGGCTACAATGAGCAGTTCTTC. It specifies CASSFRQGGYNEQFF.

The rearrangement uses TRBV7-8 and TRBJ2-7, with a possible D match to TRBD2 (5 bases). The germline CDR1 and CDR2 sequences are SGHVS and FQNEAQ. V lost 10 bases to trimming and J lost 2 bases, with 15 bases between them. CDR3 length: 13 amino acids. DNA of the CDR3: TGTGCCATCGGCCCCGGACTCCCCTACGAGCAGTACTTC. Translated: CAIGPGLPYEQYF.

This clonotype showed up many times. The V and J genes are TRBV27 and TRBJ2-1; no reliable D call. Germline V gene lookup returns CDR1 MNHEY and CDR2 SMNVEV (reference sequence). V lost 5 bases to trimming and J lost 9 bases, with 20 bases between them. The CDR3 is made up of 15 amino acids. For the CDR3, the DNA is TGTGCCAGCAGTCCCGTAAGAAGGGTTAGTGCTGAGCAGTTCTTC. Amino acid sequence: CASSPVRRVSAEQFF.

This clonotype was detected a few times. CDR3 bases: TGTGCCAGCAGTTTAAGCAGGGTGGAAACCGGGGAGCTGTTTTTT. As protein: CASSLSRVETGELFF. This chain uses TRBV12-3 or TRBV12-4 with TRBJ2-2; weak D call: TRBD1 (5 bases). The CDR3 is 15 residues long. V gave up 2 bases and J gave up 5 bases, with 12 bases separating them.

In this sample, this clonotype turned up many times. This rearrangement joins TRBV2 to TRBJ2-4, with D possibly TRBD2 on 5 matching bases. Per the germline V gene, CDR1 is SNHLY and CDR2 is FYNNEI. V lost 1 base to trimming and J lost 1 base, with 8 bases between them. The CDR3 spans 15 residues. CDR3 DNA: TGTGCCAGCAGTGAAGGGTGGAGGGCCAAAAACATTCAGTACTTC. This encodes CASSEGWRAKNIQYF.

This clonotype was found many times. The rearrangement links TRBV12-3 or TRBV12-4 to TRBJ1-5; 8 bases fit TRBD1. The V segment lost 4 bases and the J segment 6 bases; nucleotides outside the gene matches: 11. There are 16 residues in the CDR3. CDR3 loop: CASSSRVQGAGQPQHF. In DNA, the CDR3 is TGTGCCAGCAGTTCAAGAGTCCAGGGGGCTGGTCAGCCCCAGCATTTT.